The 25 T cell receptor beta chains given below trace back to one sample, sequenced in a study of blood T cell repertoires in COVID-19. TCRdb's copy holds only in-frame clones and misses some; the assay was immunoSEQ multiplex PCR. The repertoire has more than 150,000 clones, roughly four fifths of them found once; the top ten carry 9.5% to 15%. Sequenced input: peripheral blood. All receptors derive from a woman older than 75 with COVID-19, enrolled during active disease.

The genes are TRBV27 and TRBJ2-1; 7 nucleotides align to TRBD2. This CDR3 region has 15 residues. Germline assignment: CDR1 MNHEY and CDR2 SMNVEV (reference sequence). Trimming cost V 3 bases and J 8 bases; bases outside gene matches: 10. This CDR3 reads CASSLETSFGHEQFF. CDR3 sequence (DNA): TGTGCCAGCAGTTTGGAGACTAGCTTCGGGCATGAGCAGTTCTTC.

This clone was recorded only once. This rearrangement joins TRBV12-5 to TRBJ2-3; TRBD2 matches at 13 bases. The CDR3 spans 17 residues. Unmatched junction bases numbered 8, after V lost 6 bases and J lost 2 bases. CDR1 LGHNT and CDR2 FRNRAP come from the germline V gene. The CDR3 sequence: CASGNSGLAGVTDTQYF. The CDR3 nucleotides read TGTGCTAGTGGCAATTCCGGACTAGCGGGGGTCACAGATACGCAGTATTTT.

V is TRBV4-1 and J is TRBJ2-7, with 8 positions matching TRBD2. The CDR3 is made up of 15 amino acids. The junction had 6 bases not matched to a gene; V was cut back by 5 bases and J by 0 bases. The V gene's germline CDR1 is MGHRA and CDR2 YSYEKL. CDR3 sequence: CASSSLAGTSYEQYF. CDR3 nucleotides: TGCGCCAGCAGCTCCCTAGCGGGCACCTCCTACGAGCAGTACTTC.

V usage is TRBV27 and J usage is TRBJ2-7; 8 nucleotides line up with TRBD2. CDR3 length equals 17 residues. J lost 5 bases, V lost 8 bases, and 20 bases had no gene match. The germline V gene encodes CDR1 MNHEY and CDR2 SMNVEV (reference sequence). CDR3 loop: CASRRRSSGAGRNEQYF. CDR3 sequence (DNA): TGTGCCAGCCGAAGAAGGAGTAGCGGGGCTGGCAGGAACGAGCAGTACTTC.

The J gene is TRBJ1-2, the V gene TRBV5-6; 7 nucleotides line up with TRBD1. Per the germline V gene, CDR1 is SGHDT and CDR2 is YYEEEE. The V gene end was trimmed by 0 bases and the J gene end by 8 bases; junction bases not matched to a gene: 10. The CDR3 is 15 residues long. The CDR3 is CASSLGDRDHGGYTF. CDR3 DNA: TGTGCCAGCAGCTTGGGCGACAGGGACCATGGGGGCTACACCTTC.

V gene TRBV24-1 combines with J gene TRBJ2-3; TRBD1 matches at 9 bases. CDR3 length: 16 amino acids. The V segment lost 3 bases and the J segment 2 bases; nucleotides outside the gene matches: 5. Germline CDR1 reads KGHDR; CDR2 reads SFDVKD. The DNA for the CDR3 is TGTGCCACCAGTGATGCCGGGACAGGGATCACAGATACGCAGTATTTT. This translates into CATSDAGTGITDTQYF.

The chain is built from TRBV6-5 and TRBJ1-2; 8 nucleotides line up with TRBD1. The CDR3 length is 14 residues. Unmatched junction bases numbered 11, after V lost 10 bases and J lost 4 bases. CDR1 and CDR2 from the germline V gene are MNHEY and SVGAGI. This CDR3 reads CATGGQGNIYGYTF. The CDR3 region has the DNA TGTGCCACGGGTGGACAGGGTAACATCTATGGCTACACCTTC.

The chain combines TRBV5-1 with TRBJ2-2; possible D gene TRBD2, 7 bases. The CDR3 loop spans 16 amino acids. Trimming left V 0 bases short and J 7 bases short, with 16 bases between. CDR1 and CDR2 (germline): SGHRS, YFSETQ. CDR3 bases: TGCGCCAGCAGCTTGGCTCGGGGGGCAGAAGGCGGGGAGCTGTTTTTT. Its translation is CASSLARGAEGGELFF.

The rearrangement joins TRBV2 to TRBJ2-5; TRBD2 aligns across 10 bases. Losses at the gene ends were 6 bases for V and 5 bases for J; bases not matched to a gene: 12. Germline CDR1 reads SNHLY; CDR2 reads FYNNEI. This CDR3 comprises 16 residues. The DNA for the CDR3 is TGTGCCAGCAGGACCGATACTAGCGGGGTTAGGGAGACCCAGTACTTC. This gives the protein CASRTDTSGVRETQYF.

The rearrangement uses TRBV9 and TRBJ2-5, with 10 bases that match TRBD2. The CDR3 runs 19 residues. Germline V gene data show CDR1 as SGDLS and CDR2 as YYNGEE. V dropped 0 bases and J dropped 3; count of bases not matched to a gene: 14. The CDR3 DNA reads as TGTGCCAGCAGCGTAGATCGGACTAGCGGCGGTCGTACAAAAGAGACCCAGTACTTC. This translates into CASSVDRTSGGRTKETQYF.

This clone turned up a few times. The chain links TRBV11-3 to TRBJ1-1; D unclear. Germline V CDR1 and CDR2: SGHNT, YENEEA. V lost 7 bases and J lost 7, with 16 bases in between. The CDR3 covers 13 residues. The CDR3 DNA follows: TGTGCCAGCACTTCACCGTTGGGCAGTGAAGCTTTCTTT. Translation: CASTSPLGSEAFF.

The V call is TRBV10-3, the J call TRBJ2-1, with D uncertain. Trimming removed 0 bases at V and 2 bases at J, with 11 bases between. Germline V lookup: CDR1 ENHRY, CDR2 SYGVKD. This CDR3 comprises 16 residues. CDR3 loop: CAISESPRFPYNEQFF. CDR3 nucleotides: TGTGCCATCAGTGAGTCCCCCAGGTTCCCCTACAATGAGCAGTTCTTC.

The chain employs TRBV7-9 and TRBJ2-2; no clear D gene. Germline lookup yields CDR1 SEHNR and CDR2 FQNEAQ (reference sequence). CDR3 length: 13 residues. V was shortened by 3 bases and J by 7 bases, with 9 bases between the two germline ends. The CDR3 spells CASSFQGDGELFF. The CDR3 DNA reads TGTGCCAGCAGCTTTCAAGGAGACGGGGAGCTGTTTTTT.

The V and J genes are TRBV7-9 and TRBJ1-6; possible D gene TRBD1, 6 bases. Trimming shortened V by 3 bases and J by 6 bases, and 21 bases separated the two germline ends. The CDR3 spans 18 residues. Germline V gene data show CDR1 as SEHNR and CDR2 as FQNEAQ (reference sequence). CDR3 nucleotides: TGTGCCAGCAGCTTGGCCCAGCCAAGGGGGTCTCTTAATTCACCCCTCCACTTT. Translating it yields CASSLAQPRGSLNSPLHF.

The chain carries TRBV6-5 and TRBJ2-5; no clear D. In germline, CDR1 is MNHEY, CDR2 SVGAGI. The CDR3 sequence is 13 residues long. Trimming shortened V by 5 bases and J by 2 bases, and 9 bases separated the two germline ends. CDR3: CASSLSVQETQYF. The CDR3 bases are TGTGCCAGCAGTCTCTCGGTTCAAGAGACCCAGTACTTC.

This chain links TRBV7-8 with TRBJ2-5, with 9 bases that match TRBD2. Germline V gene data show CDR1 as SGHVS and CDR2 as FQNEAQ. Losses at the gene ends were 0 bases for V and 4 bases for J; bases not matched to a gene: 6. The CDR3 runs to 16 residues. CDR3 loop: CASSLANPAGGETQYF. For the CDR3, the DNA is TGTGCCAGCAGCTTAGCGAACCCAGCGGGGGGAGAGACCCAGTACTTC.

This chain links TRBV27 with TRBJ1-6, with TRBD1 identical over 8 bases. V dropped 10 bases and J dropped 0; count of bases not matched to a gene: 2. The CDR3 is 14 amino acids. The V gene's germline CDR1 is MNHEY and CDR2 SMNVEV (reference sequence). The chain's CDR3 is CAMGQDSYNSPLHF. Here the CDR3 DNA reads TGTGCCATGGGACAGGACTCCTATAATTCACCCCTCCACTTT.

J is TRBJ1-4 and V is TRBV12-5; TRBD1 matches 7 bases. The germline gives CDR1 LGHNT, CDR2 FRNRAP. CDR3 length: 16 residues. V was pared by 1 base and J by 7 bases, with 9 bases of the junction left unmatched. CDR3 coding DNA: TGTGCTAGTGGTTTGGCAAGACAGGGATCGGGTGAAAAACTGTTTTTT. Translation: CASGLARQGSGEKLFF. The variable domain in full, with the rest retrieved from reference TRBV12-5 and TRBJ1-4, is DARVTQTPRHKVTEMGQEVTMRCQPILGHNTVFWYRQTMMQGLELLAYFRNRAPLDDSGMPKDRFSAEMPDATLATLKIQPSEPRDSAVYFCASGLARQGSGEKLFFGSGTQLSVL.

This chain joins TRBV28 and TRBJ1-1; 7 bases fit TRBD1. This CDR3 comprises 13 residues. CDR1 is MDHEN, CDR2 SYDVKM, per germline. V was clipped by 10 bases and J by 4 bases; unmatched bases: 9. The CDR3 spells CATRRGDSTEAFF. The CDR3 coding sequence is TGTGCCACACGGCGAGGGGACAGCACTGAAGCTTTCTTT.

This clone was found once. This chain joins TRBV5-1 and TRBJ2-2, with TRBD2 matching over 9 bases. The trim removed 1 base at V and 6 bases at J, leaving 13 bases unmatched. The CDR3 runs to 18 residues. From germline, CDR1 is SGHRS and CDR2 YFSETQ. CDR3 sequence: CASSLNGLAGRRAGELFF. CDR3 nucleotide sequence: TGCGCCAGCAGCTTGAATGGGCTAGCGGGAAGACGGGCCGGGGAGCTGTTTTTT.

The genes are TRBV4-1 and TRBJ2-7; 7 bases line up with TRBD1. Trimming took 0 bases from V and 1 from J; bases not matched to a gene: 15. This CDR3 is built from 19 residues. Germline values: CDR1 MGHRA, CDR2 YSYEKL. The CDR3: CASSQDKEFPGQLSYEQYF. The CDR3 region has the DNA TGCGCCAGCAGCCAAGATAAGGAGTTTCCGGGACAGCTGTCCTACGAGCAGTACTTC.

In its sample, this clone was seen once. The J gene is TRBJ1-1, the V gene TRBV19, with a possible D match to TRBD1 (5 bases). Germline-derived CDR1 and CDR2 are LNHDA and SQIVND (reference sequence). Trimming stripped 6 bases from V and 1 base from J, with 9 bases between. The CDR3 has 13 residues. Here the CDR3 reads CASRRGPNTEAFF. CDR3 nucleotides: TGTGCCAGTAGAAGGGGCCCGAACACTGAAGCTTTCTTT.

This rearrangement joins TRBV13 to TRBJ2-5, with D possibly TRBD2 on 7 matching bases. V dropped 5 bases and J dropped 1 base, with 23 bases sitting between them. The germline CDR1 and CDR2 sequences are PRHDT and FYEKMQ (reference sequence). The CDR3 loop spans 18 amino acids. CDR3 sequence (DNA): TGTGCCAGCAGCAATAAAGGCGTAGGGGGAGGGCCCCAAGAGACCCAGTACTTC. Residues: CASSNKGVGGGPQETQYF.

V is TRBV4-1 and J is TRBJ2-1, with D possibly matching TRBD2 (5 bases). Trimming cost V 0 bases and J 4 bases, with 10 bases left between them. Germline V gene lookup returns CDR1 MGHRA and CDR2 YSYEKL. The CDR3 loop spans 15 amino acids. CDR3 amino acids: CASSQEPGLYNEQFF. The CDR3 coding sequence is TGCGCCAGCAGCCAAGAGCCCGGACTTTACAATGAGCAGTTCTTC.

Here the CDR3 reads CASSLGVTRETQYF. CDR3 sequence (DNA): TGCGCCAGCAGCTTGGGAGTGACACGAGAGACCCAGTACTTC. The chain has TRBV5-1 and TRBJ2-5; D unclear. The germline V and J ends were trimmed by 0 bases and 4 bases, with 10 bases remaining between them. The CDR3 sequence is 14 residues long. CDR1 SGHRS and CDR2 YFSETQ come from the germline V gene.